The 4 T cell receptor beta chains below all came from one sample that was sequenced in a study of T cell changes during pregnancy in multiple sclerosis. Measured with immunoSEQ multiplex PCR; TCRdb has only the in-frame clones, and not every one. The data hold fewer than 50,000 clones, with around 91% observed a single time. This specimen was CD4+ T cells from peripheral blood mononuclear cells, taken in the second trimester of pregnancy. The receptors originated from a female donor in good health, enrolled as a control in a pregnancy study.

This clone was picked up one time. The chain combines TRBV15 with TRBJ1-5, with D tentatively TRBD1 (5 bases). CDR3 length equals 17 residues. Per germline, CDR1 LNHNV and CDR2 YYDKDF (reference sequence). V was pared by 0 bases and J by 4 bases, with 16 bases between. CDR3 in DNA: TGTGCCACCAGCAGAGATGCGAGGATGGGGGGAAATCAGCCCCAGCATTTT. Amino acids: CATSRDARMGGNQPQHF.

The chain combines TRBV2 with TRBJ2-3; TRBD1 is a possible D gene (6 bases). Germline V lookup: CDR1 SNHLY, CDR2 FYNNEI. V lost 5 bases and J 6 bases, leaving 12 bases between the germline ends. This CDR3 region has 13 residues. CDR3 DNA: TGTGCCAGCAGTTGGGGGACATCTGATACGCAGTATTTT. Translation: CASSWGTSDTQYF.

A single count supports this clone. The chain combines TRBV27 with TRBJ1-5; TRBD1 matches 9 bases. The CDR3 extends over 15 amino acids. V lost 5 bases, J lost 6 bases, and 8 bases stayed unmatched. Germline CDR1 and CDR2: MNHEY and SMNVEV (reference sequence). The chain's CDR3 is CASSPIQGAGQPQHF. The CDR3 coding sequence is TGTGCCAGCAGTCCCATACAGGGGGCCGGTCAGCCCCAGCATTTT.

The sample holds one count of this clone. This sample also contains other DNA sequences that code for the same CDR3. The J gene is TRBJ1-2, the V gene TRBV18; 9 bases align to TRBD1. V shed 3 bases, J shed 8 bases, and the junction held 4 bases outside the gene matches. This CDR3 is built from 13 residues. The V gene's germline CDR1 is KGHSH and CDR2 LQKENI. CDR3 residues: CASSPGQGDGYTF. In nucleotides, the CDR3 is TGTGCCAGCTCACCGGGACAGGGAGACGGCTACACCTTC.